The 19 T cell receptor beta chains below were found in one sample sequenced in a study of response to subunit inactivated influenza vaccine. TCRdb reprocessed the RT-PCR reads with MiXCR, giving one entry per CDR3 protein. Altogether hundreds of thousands of distinct CDR3 sequences are present, about 20% being singletons, with the ten largest covering about 9.3%. This sample comprised PBMCs from blood, obtained around 22 months after vaccination. All receptors come from a man aged 45 to 75 who received an inactivated influenza vaccine.

This clonotype has just a few counts. This chain connects TRBV20-1 to TRBJ1-5; D remains unclear. V lost 3 bases and J 4 bases, leaving 10 bases between the germline ends. CDR3 length: 13 amino acids. CDR1 is DFQATT and CDR2 is SNEGSKA in the germline V gene (reference sequence). The CDR3 sequence: CSARGSANQPQHF. In DNA, the CDR3 is TGCAGTGCTAGGGGGTCAGCAAATCAGCCCCAGCATTTT.

The chain carries TRBV20-1 and TRBJ2-6; perhaps TRBD1 as D (6 bases). CDR1 is DFQATT and CDR2 is SNEGSKA in the germline V gene (reference sequence). The CDR3 contains 15 residues. The V and J ends lost 7 bases and 0 bases respectively, with 13 bases between them. CDR3 residues: CSVGDTYSGANVLTF. CDR3 coding DNA: TGCAGTGTGGGGGACACCTACTCTGGGGCCAACGTCCTGACTTTC.

The chain couples TRBV6-2 or TRBV6-3 to TRBJ1-2; 7 bases fit TRBD1. The V and J ends lost 0 bases and 4 bases, in that order; junction bases with no gene match: 11. The germline V gene has CDR1 MNHEY and CDR2 SVGEGT. The CDR3 contains 17 residues. The CDR3 DNA follows: TGTGCCAGCAGTTACTCTTCCGGACAGGCCTTCGGCTATGGCTACACCTTC. It specifies CASSYSSGQAFGYGYTF.

This clonotype was observed a handful of times. The V call is TRBV15, the J call TRBJ1-5; D not resolved. Germline assignment: CDR1 LNHNV and CDR2 YYDKDF (reference sequence). This CDR3 is 13 amino acids long. Trimming shortened V by 1 base and J by 5 bases, and 6 bases separated the two germline ends. CDR3 residues: CATSRGRDQPQHF. CDR3 nucleotide sequence: TGTGCCACCAGCAGAGGACGAGATCAGCCCCAGCATTTT.

V is TRBV27 and J is TRBJ1-5, with 8 bases that match TRBD1. Germline CDR1 MNHEY, CDR2 SMNVEV (reference sequence). The CDR3 is 14 residues long. Trimming cost V 2 bases and J 5 bases; bases outside gene matches: 2. The CDR3 bases are TGTGCCAGCAGTTTAGACAGGGGTTATCAGCCCCAGCATTTT. It yields the protein CASSLDRGYQPQHF.

A single count supports this clonotype. This chain connects TRBV20-1 to TRBJ1-2; D might be TRBD1 (5 bases). Germline CDR1 is DFQATT and CDR2 is SNEGSKA (reference sequence). This CDR3 spans 13 amino acids. V dropped 7 bases and J dropped 0 bases, with 12 bases sitting between them. In DNA, the CDR3 is TGCAGTGTCCCGACAGCAGCTAACTATGGCTACACCTTC. Encoded protein: CSVPTAANYGYTF.

The chain carries TRBV11-2 and TRBJ2-7; 8 bases align to TRBD1. Germline values: CDR1 SGHAT, CDR2 FQNNGV. Trimming cost V 2 bases and J 5 bases; bases outside gene matches: 5. This CDR3 is 14 amino acids long. Here the CDR3 reads CASSLSDRVNEQYF. The DNA for the CDR3 is TGTGCCAGCAGCTTATCGGACAGGGTCAACGAGCAGTACTTC.

This clonotype was seen repeatedly, ten times or more. The V gene is TRBV7-8, the J gene TRBJ1-6; D may be TRBD1 (5 bases). CDR3 length equals 15 residues. V dropped 1 base and J dropped 9 bases, with 13 bases sitting between them. Germline assignment: CDR1 SGHVS and CDR2 FQNEAQ. The CDR3 coding sequence is TGTGCCAGCAGCTTAGTTCTTGGGGGATTTTCACCCCTCCACTTT. It is translated as CASSLVLGGFSPLHF.

V gene TRBV6-2 or TRBV6-3 combines with J gene TRBJ2-5, with D possibly being TRBD1 (5 bases). This CDR3 comprises 15 residues. V was pared by 2 bases and J by 5 bases, with 15 bases between. The germline gives CDR1 MNHEY, CDR2 SVGEGT. CDR3 coding DNA: TGTGCCAGCAGTTACGTTGGGGCAGTTGGGGAGACCCAGTACTTC. Translated, it gives CASSYVGAVGETQYF.

In this sample, this clonotype turned up many times. The chain is built from TRBV20-1 and TRBJ1-4, with a tentative D call TRBD1 (6 bases). V was pared by 5 bases and J by 3 bases, with 10 bases between. The CDR3 sequence is 13 residues long. Germline lookup yields CDR1 DFQATT and CDR2 SNEGSKA (reference sequence). CDR3 coding DNA: TGCAGTGCTCCAGGGGAGTCTAATGAAAAACTGTTTTTT. Translated: CSAPGESNEKLFF.

The V call is TRBV7-9, the J call TRBJ2-3; 7 bases are a match to TRBD2. The CDR3 consists of 15 residues. The germline CDR1 and CDR2 sequences are SEHNR and FQNEAQ (reference sequence). The V gene end was trimmed by 5 bases and the J gene end by 2 bases; junction bases not matched to a gene: 7. The CDR3 loop is CASSRLGGATDTQYF. In nucleotides, the CDR3 is TGTGCCAGCAGCCGCCTGGGAGGGGCCACAGATACGCAGTATTTT.

V usage is TRBV20-1 and J usage is TRBJ1-3; D gene unclear. V dropped 6 bases and J dropped 7 bases, with 16 bases sitting between them. The CDR3 is 13 residues long. CDR1 DFQATT and CDR2 SNEGSKA come from the germline V gene (reference sequence). The CDR3 spells CSASGPSRNTIYF. In DNA, the CDR3 is TGCAGTGCGTCCGGGCCTAGCCGGAACACCATATATTTT.

The chain recombines TRBV7-8 with TRBJ2-7; 10 bases line up with TRBD2. This CDR3 is built from 16 residues. Looked up from germline, CDR1 is SGHVS and CDR2 is FQNEAQ. Trimming at V came to 5 bases and at J to 0 bases, leaving 7 bases not matched to a gene. CDR3 bases: TGTGCCAGCAGCCCCCGACTAGCGGGCCACTCCTACGAGCAGTACTTC. It codes for CASSPRLAGHSYEQYF.

This clonotype was seen only a few times. The V and J genes are TRBV29-1 and TRBJ2-3; the D is unclear. V was trimmed by 8 bases and J by 10 bases, leaving 19 bases between them. The CDR3 loop spans 12 amino acids. CDR1 SQVTM and CDR2 ANQGSEA come from the germline V gene. The CDR3 DNA reads TGCAGCCCCCCAAAAGCGCTTCGGGCGCAGTATTTT. Its translation: CSPPKALRAQYF.

The CDR3 here is CASSFGLAGAFGEQFF. As DNA, the CDR3 is TGTGCCAGCAGCTTCGGACTAGCGGGTGCATTTGGTGAGCAGTTCTTC. V and J are TRBV7-8 and TRBJ2-1; TRBD2 agrees at 11 bases. CDR1 is SGHVS, CDR2 FQNEAQ, per germline. This CDR3 has 16 residues. Trimming took 3 bases from V and 9 from J; bases not matched to a gene: 10.

The rearrangement joins TRBV20-1 to TRBJ2-3; TRBD2 agrees at 7 bases. Germline trimming cut 6 bases from V and 1 base from J; bases unmatched to any gene: 10. CDR3 length: 15 amino acids. In germline, CDR1 is DFQATT, CDR2 SNEGSKA (reference sequence). CDR3 in DNA: TGCAGTGCCCTCCACCAGCGGGGTCGCACAGATACGCAGTATTTT. The encoded protein is CSALHQRGRTDTQYF.

The chain uses TRBV9 and TRBJ2-7; D unclear. V lost 2 bases and J 0 bases, leaving 12 bases between the germline ends. The CDR3 sequence is 15 residues long. CDR1 SGDLS and CDR2 YYNGEE come from the germline V gene. CDR3 protein: CASSVTDAGSYEQYF. CDR3 nucleotides: TGTGCCAGCAGCGTCACGGACGCAGGCTCCTACGAGCAGTACTTC.

This clonotype was detected many times. The chain combines TRBV20-1 with TRBJ1-1; D is uncertain. Germline V CDR1 and CDR2: DFQATT, SNEGSKA (reference sequence). This CDR3 comprises 12 residues. V was pared by 1 base and J by 10 bases, with 13 bases between. CDR3 region: CSARVGDSRAFF. The CDR3 coding sequence is TGCAGTGCTAGAGTTGGGGATTCGAGAGCTTTCTTT.

CDR3 amino acids: CASSLGLAGGETQYF. The CDR3 DNA sequence: TGTGCCAGCAGTTTGGGACTAGCGGGCGGGGAGACCCAGTACTTC. The chain links TRBV12-3 or TRBV12-4 to TRBJ2-5, with 12 bases that match TRBD2. The CDR3 runs 15 residues. The ends lost 3 bases at V and 5 bases at J; junction bases unmatched: 4.